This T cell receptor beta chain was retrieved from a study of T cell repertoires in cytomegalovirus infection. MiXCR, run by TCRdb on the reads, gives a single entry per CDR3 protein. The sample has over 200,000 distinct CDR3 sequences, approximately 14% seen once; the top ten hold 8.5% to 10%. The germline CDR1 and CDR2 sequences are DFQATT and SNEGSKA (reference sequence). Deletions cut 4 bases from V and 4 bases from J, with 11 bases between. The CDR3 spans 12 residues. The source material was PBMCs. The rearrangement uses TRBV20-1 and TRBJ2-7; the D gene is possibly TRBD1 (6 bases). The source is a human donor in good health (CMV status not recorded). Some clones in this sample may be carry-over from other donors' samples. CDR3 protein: CSATRGGYEQYF. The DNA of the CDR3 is TGCAGTGCTACCAGGGGCGGGTACGAGCAGTACTTC.